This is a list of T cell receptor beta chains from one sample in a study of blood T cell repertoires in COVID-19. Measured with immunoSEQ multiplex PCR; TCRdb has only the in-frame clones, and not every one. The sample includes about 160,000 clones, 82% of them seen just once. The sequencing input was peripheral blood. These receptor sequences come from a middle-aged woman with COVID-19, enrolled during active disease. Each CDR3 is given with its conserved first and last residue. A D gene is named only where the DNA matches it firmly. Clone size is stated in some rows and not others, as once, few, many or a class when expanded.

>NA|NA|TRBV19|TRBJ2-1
CATVLRVGHNEQFF
TGTGCCACAGTCCTACGTGTTGGGCACAATGAGCAGTTCTTC
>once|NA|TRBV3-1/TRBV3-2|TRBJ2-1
CASRIDGSGYNEQFF
TGTGCCAGCAGGATAGACGGGAGTGGTTACAATGAGCAGTTCTTC
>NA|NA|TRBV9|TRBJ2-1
CASSVAGLYNEQFF
TGTGCCAGCAGCGTTGCCGGACTCTACAATGAGCAGTTCTTC
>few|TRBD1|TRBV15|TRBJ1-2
CATSREGTGGYGYTF
TGTGCCACCAGCAGAGAGGGGACAGGGGGCTATGGCTACACCTTC
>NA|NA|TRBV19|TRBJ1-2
CATAGSGGYTF
TGTGCCACCGCAGGGTCAGGTGGCTACACCTTC
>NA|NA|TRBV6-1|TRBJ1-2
CASSDGRANYGYTF
TGTGCCAGCAGTGACGGCAGGGCCAACTATGGCTACACCTTC
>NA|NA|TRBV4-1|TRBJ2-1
CASSQEDSGSRQFF
TGCGCCAGCAGCCAAGAAGACTCGGGAAGCAGGCAGTTCTTC
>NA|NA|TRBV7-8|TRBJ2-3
CASSLRYRDADTQYF
TGTGCCAGCAGCTTAAGGTACAGGGACGCAGATACGCAGTATTTT
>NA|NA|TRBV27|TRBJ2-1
CASSFARRDNEQFF
TGTGCCAGCAGTTTTGCGAGGAGGGACAATGAGCAGTTCTTC
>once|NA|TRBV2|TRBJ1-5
CASRRQVSGPQHF
TGTGCCAGCAGACGACAGGTCTCTGGGCCCCAGCATTTT
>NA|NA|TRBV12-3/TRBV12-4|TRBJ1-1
CASRDLFAGTFF
TGTGCCAGCAGGGATCTGTTCGCCGGGACTTTCTTT
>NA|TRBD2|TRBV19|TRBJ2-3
CASSLLAGGITDTQYF
TGTGCCAGTAGTCTCCTAGCGGGAGGAATCACAGATACGCAGTATTTT
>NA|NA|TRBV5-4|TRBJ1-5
CASSFGGSGSNQPQHF
TGTGCCAGCAGCTTTGGTGGGTCGGGGAGCAATCAGCCCCAGCATTTT
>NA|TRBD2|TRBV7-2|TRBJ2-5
CASSLDVLAGQETQYF
TGTGCCAGCAGCTTAGATGTCCTAGCGGGACAAGAGACCCAGTACTTC
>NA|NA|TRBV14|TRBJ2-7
CASSQDFGSSYEQYF
TGTGCCAGCAGCCAAGATTTTGGGAGCTCCTACGAGCAGTACTTC
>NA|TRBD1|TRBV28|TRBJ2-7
CASSFPGQGLTYEQYF
TGTGCCAGCAGTTTCCCGGGACAGGGGCTAACCTACGAGCAGTACTTC
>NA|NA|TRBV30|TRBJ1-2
CAWSEGVRYGYTF
TGTGCCTGGAGTGAGGGGGTCCGCTATGGCTACACCTTC
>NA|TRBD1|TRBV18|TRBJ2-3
CASSPVRQGISTDTQYF
TGTGCCAGCTCACCGGTGCGACAGGGAATAAGCACAGATACGCAGTATTTT
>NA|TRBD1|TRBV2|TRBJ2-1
CASRKDRGNEQFF
TGTGCCAGCAGGAAAGACAGGGGCAATGAGCAGTTCTTC
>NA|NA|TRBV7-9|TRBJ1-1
CASSLVWGVNTEAFF
TGTGCCAGCAGCTTAGTTTGGGGCGTGAACACTGAAGCTTTCTTT
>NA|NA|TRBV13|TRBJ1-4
CASSLAGGDEKLFF
TGTGCCAGCAGCTTAGCAGGAGGGGATGAAAAACTGTTTTTT
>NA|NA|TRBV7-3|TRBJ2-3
CASSLSGQGTDTQYF
TGTGCCAGCAGCTTAAGCGGGCAAGGCACAGATACGCAGTATTTT
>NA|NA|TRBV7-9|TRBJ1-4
CASSFDGSHNEKLFF
TGTGCCAGCAGCTTCGACGGGTCACATAATGAAAAACTGTTTTTT
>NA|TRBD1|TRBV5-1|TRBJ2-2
CASSIPYGTGNTGELFF
TGCGCCAGCAGCATACCTTACGGGACAGGTAACACCGGGGAGCTGTTTTTT
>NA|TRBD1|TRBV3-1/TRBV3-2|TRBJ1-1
CASSQTGTGKAFF
TGTGCCAGCAGCCAAACCGGGACAGGGAAAGCTTTCTTT
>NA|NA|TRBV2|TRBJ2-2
CASSETGQNTGELFF
TGTGCCAGCAGTGAAACGGGACAGAACACCGGGGAGCTGTTTTTT
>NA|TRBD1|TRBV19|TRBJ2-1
CASSPRQGADNEQFF
TGTGCCAGTAGCCCAAGACAGGGGGCTGACAATGAGCAGTTCTTC
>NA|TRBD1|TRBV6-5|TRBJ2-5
CASSLTGRGETQYF
TGTGCCAGCAGCTTGACAGGGCGAGGGGAGACCCAGTACTTC
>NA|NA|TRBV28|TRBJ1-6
CASSLGQGQWNSPLHF
TGTGCCAGCAGTTTAGGTCAGGGTCAATGGAATTCACCCCTCCACTTT
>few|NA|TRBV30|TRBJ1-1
CAWSTGEAFF
TGTGCCTGGAGCACGGGTGAAGCTTTCTTT
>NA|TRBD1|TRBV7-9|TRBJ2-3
CASSARQGVSTDTQYF
TGTGCCAGCAGCGCCCGACAGGGGGTCTCCACAGATACGCAGTATTTT
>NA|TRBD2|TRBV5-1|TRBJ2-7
CASSSGTSHEQYF
TGCGCCAGCAGCTCCGGGACTAGCCACGAGCAGTACTTC
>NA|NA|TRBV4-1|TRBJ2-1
CASSHTGYLFF
TGCGCCAGCAGCCATACAGGGTATTTGTTCTTC
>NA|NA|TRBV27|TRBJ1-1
CASADKENTEAFF
TGTGCCAGCGCGGACAAAGAGAACACTGAAGCTTTCTTT
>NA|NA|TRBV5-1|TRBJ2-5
CASSQGDAQETQYF
TGCGCCAGCAGCCAAGGAGACGCCCAAGAGACCCAGTACTTC
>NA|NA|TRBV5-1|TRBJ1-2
CASSLPGYGCTF
TGCGCCAGCAGCTTGCCGGGATATGGCTGCACCTTC